This TCR beta chain was recovered during a study of T cell responses to AZD1222 COVID-19 vaccine. Assay: immunoSEQ multiplex PCR; the TCRdb copy retains only in-frame clones and omits some. The sample has some 160,000 clones, approximately 90% seen once; the top ten hold 4% to 5.5%. Germline assignment: CDR1 MDHEN and CDR2 SYDVKM. Trimming took 2 bases from V and 8 from J; bases not matched to a gene: 3. The CDR3 loop spans 14 amino acids. J is TRBJ1-4 and V is TRBV28; TRBD1 aligns across 9 bases. The sample consisted of peripheral blood, taken on day 0 of AZD1222 vaccination. The sequence derives from an adult in good health. This chain's CDR3 is CASSLGGTGEKLFF. The CDR3 DNA sequence: TGTGCCAGCAGTTTAGGGGGGACAGGGGAAAAACTGTTTTTT.